This T cell receptor (beta chain) was retrieved from a study of CD8 T cells in Susac syndrome. Study-wide points: The study's TCR sequencing and HLA analysis drew on a certain number of individuals. That number was acknowledged as relatively small.

From germline, CDR1 is SGDLS and CDR2 YYNGEE. V was pared by 0 bases and J by 8 bases, with 25 bases between. The CDR3 spans 18 residues. Controls were healthy donors (matched for age and sex). TEMRA cells were enriched by FACS, and CD4+ and CD8+ T cells were negatively isolated. A note on this clonotype: The antigen is unknown.

After extraction with the RNeasy kit, about 0.45 to 1 ug of the RNA was reverse transcribed using random hexamers. TCRdb re-called the immunoSEQ multiplex PCR reads through MiXCR, storing one row per CDR3 protein. The repertoire holds around 150,000 distinct CDR3 sequences, with nearly 95% as singletons. This receptor was obtained from a human donor in good health. The chain uses TRBV9 and TRBJ2-3; possible D gene TRBD2, 5 bases. Sequenced input: CD8+ T cells from PBMCs. This CDR3 reads CASSVAAGGLNPMVTQYF. CDR3 in DNA: TGTGCCAGCAGCGTAGCGGCGGGTGGGCTTAACCCAATGGTTACGCAGTATTTT.